These T cell receptor beta chains were read from a single sample in a study of OX40 agonist ivuxolimab in advanced cancers. Using immunoSEQ multiplex PCR, the repertoire was profiled, and TCRdb retains in-frame clones only, with some absent. This sample has 65,000 to 95,000 clones; 88% occur once, and the top ten carry roughly 0.71%. Sample: CD4+ or CD8+ T cells sorted from blood, taken in a trial of the OX40 agonist ivuxolimab. These receptors all come from an adult with an advanced solid tumor such as melanoma, head and neck, liver or kidney cancer. The CDR3 runs from the conserved cysteine through the conserved F or W. Each record gives: V gene, J gene, CDR3 length, D gene, CDR3 protein. A D gene is named only where the DNA matches it firmly.

V gene: TRBV21-1
J gene: TRBJ2-7
CDR3 length: 13
D gene: NA
CDR3 protein: CASSGRQGYEQYF

V gene: TRBV9
J gene: TRBJ1-2
CDR3 length: 15
D gene: NA
CDR3 protein: CASSVAEGRVYGYTF

V gene: TRBV7-2
J gene: TRBJ2-3
CDR3 length: 14
D gene: TRBD2
CDR3 protein: CASSLEGRADTQYF

V gene: TRBV9
J gene: TRBJ1-6
CDR3 length: 17
D gene: NA
CDR3 protein: CASSVEEGSSYNSPLHF

V gene: TRBV6-1
J gene: TRBJ2-1
CDR3 length: 16
D gene: TRBD2
CDR3 protein: CASSDSLAGPYNEQFF

V gene: TRBV7-2
J gene: TRBJ2-7
CDR3 length: 13
D gene: NA
CDR3 protein: CASSFRWAYEQYF

V gene: TRBV18
J gene: TRBJ1-2
CDR3 length: 14
D gene: NA
CDR3 protein: CASSLTEKNYGYTF

V gene: TRBV28
J gene: TRBJ2-5
CDR3 length: 14
D gene: NA
CDR3 protein: CASGDPGLQETQYF

V gene: TRBV14
J gene: TRBJ2-1
CDR3 length: 16
D gene: NA
CDR3 protein: CASSQAIGIIYNEQFF

V gene: TRBV11-2
J gene: TRBJ2-5
CDR3 length: 10
D gene: NA
CDR3 protein: CASKGETQYF

V gene: TRBV5-6
J gene: TRBJ2-7
CDR3 length: 13
D gene: NA
CDR3 protein: CASSPGPSNEQYF

V gene: TRBV7-9
J gene: TRBJ1-1
CDR3 length: 13
D gene: NA
CDR3 protein: CASSPLSNTEAFF

V gene: TRBV7-9
J gene: TRBJ1-2
CDR3 length: 14
D gene: NA
CDR3 protein: CASRFDTTPGGYTF

V gene: TRBV6-1
J gene: TRBJ2-3
CDR3 length: 14
D gene: TRBD2
CDR3 protein: CASRPAGGTDTQYF

V gene: TRBV19
J gene: TRBJ2-3
CDR3 length: 13
D gene: NA
CDR3 protein: CASRDSSTDTQYF

V gene: TRBV7-2
J gene: TRBJ2-3
CDR3 length: 16
D gene: NA
CDR3 protein: CASSLVADLSTDTQYF

V gene: TRBV5-1
J gene: TRBJ2-3
CDR3 length: 15
D gene: NA
CDR3 protein: CASSNTGNPTDTQYF

V gene: TRBV5-1
J gene: TRBJ1-2
CDR3 length: 14
D gene: TRBD1
CDR3 protein: CASTPGDRFYGYTF

V gene: TRBV7-3
J gene: TRBJ2-3
CDR3 length: 15
D gene: TRBD2
CDR3 protein: CASSFGGSRTDTQYF

V gene: TRBV29-1
J gene: TRBJ2-3
CDR3 length: 17
D gene: TRBD2
CDR3 protein: CSVFTWTSGRALDTQYF

V gene: TRBV5-1
J gene: TRBJ2-3
CDR3 length: 14
D gene: TRBD2
CDR3 protein: CASSLAGEADTQYF

V gene: TRBV2
J gene: TRBJ2-5
CDR3 length: 16
D gene: NA
CDR3 protein: CASSPPEAGPSRTQYF

V gene: TRBV18
J gene: TRBJ2-2
CDR3 length: 15
D gene: TRBD1
CDR3 protein: CASSAGTGGTGELFF

V gene: TRBV5-1
J gene: TRBJ1-3
CDR3 length: 14
D gene: NA
CDR3 protein: CASSAQGSGNTIYF

V gene: TRBV4-3
J gene: TRBJ1-1
CDR3 length: 16
D gene: TRBD1
CDR3 protein: CASSLETGAMNTEAFF

V gene: TRBV7-2
J gene: TRBJ2-7
CDR3 length: 11
D gene: NA
CDR3 protein: CASSLGGGQYF

V gene: TRBV6-4
J gene: TRBJ1-5
CDR3 length: 15
D gene: NA
CDR3 protein: CASINRECSNQPQHF

V gene: TRBV19
J gene: TRBJ2-2
CDR3 length: 12
D gene: NA
CDR3 protein: CASNKNTGELFF

V gene: TRBV7-9
J gene: TRBJ2-7
CDR3 length: 16
D gene: NA
CDR3 protein: CASSRPGQSRTYEQYF

V gene: TRBV25-1
J gene: TRBJ2-5
CDR3 length: 12
D gene: NA
CDR3 protein: CASAGSGETQYF

V gene: TRBV7-2
J gene: TRBJ1-1
CDR3 length: 15
D gene: NA
CDR3 protein: CASSLAGGGNTEAFF

V gene: TRBV5-1
J gene: TRBJ2-6
CDR3 length: 16
D gene: TRBD2
CDR3 protein: CASSGLASSGANVLTF

V gene: TRBV19
J gene: TRBJ1-2
CDR3 length: 14
D gene: NA
CDR3 protein: CASTLRQATYGYTF

V gene: TRBV18
J gene: TRBJ2-1
CDR3 length: 15
D gene: TRBD2
CDR3 protein: CASSSLAGAYNEQFF

V gene: TRBV5-1
J gene: TRBJ2-1
CDR3 length: 14
D gene: NA
CDR3 protein: CASSGQSPYNEQFF

V gene: TRBV30
J gene: TRBJ2-4
CDR3 length: 14
D gene: TRBD1
CDR3 protein: CAWSVQGAKNIQYF

V gene: TRBV25-1
J gene: TRBJ2-2
CDR3 length: 15
D gene: NA
CDR3 protein: CASSEPGRVNGELFF

V gene: TRBV7-2
J gene: TRBJ2-3
CDR3 length: 16
D gene: NA
CDR3 protein: CASSRLVPGTSDTQYF

V gene: TRBV14
J gene: TRBJ2-1
CDR3 length: 16
D gene: NA
CDR3 protein: CASSQDHSPSEYEQFF

V gene: TRBV5-4
J gene: TRBJ2-7
CDR3 length: 14
D gene: NA
CDR3 protein: CASRDMGEGDEQYF

V gene: TRBV4-3
J gene: TRBJ2-1
CDR3 length: 15
D gene: NA
CDR3 protein: CASSRSRDNYNEQFF

V gene: TRBV19
J gene: TRBJ2-3
CDR3 length: 14
D gene: NA
CDR3 protein: CASSILGGTDTQYF

V gene: TRBV7-2
J gene: TRBJ2-7
CDR3 length: 11
D gene: NA
CDR3 protein: CASSRGNEQYF

V gene: TRBV25-1
J gene: TRBJ2-7
CDR3 length: 13
D gene: NA
CDR3 protein: CASSDPGLVEQYF

V gene: TRBV5-5
J gene: TRBJ2-3
CDR3 length: 15
D gene: NA
CDR3 protein: CASSSSRQSTDTQYF

V gene: TRBV15
J gene: TRBJ2-7
CDR3 length: 17
D gene: TRBD1
CDR3 protein: CATSRDRDSYFSYEQYF

V gene: TRBV6-6
J gene: TRBJ2-3
CDR3 length: 16
D gene: TRBD2
CDR3 protein: CASSVGTSGGTDTQYF

V gene: TRBV9
J gene: TRBJ1-2
CDR3 length: 14
D gene: NA
CDR3 protein: CASSVGPENYGYTF

V gene: TRBV28
J gene: TRBJ2-3
CDR3 length: 20
D gene: TRBD2
CDR3 protein: CASSLSTGSGTSGGTDTQYF

V gene: TRBV7-3
J gene: TRBJ2-2
CDR3 length: 13
D gene: NA
CDR3 protein: CASSLAGPGELFF

V gene: TRBV28
J gene: TRBJ2-1
CDR3 length: 12
D gene: TRBD1
CDR3 protein: CASRTGGHEQFF

V gene: TRBV15
J gene: TRBJ2-1
CDR3 length: 16
D gene: NA
CDR3 protein: CATSRDGIGGTLGQFF

V gene: TRBV4-2
J gene: TRBJ2-7
CDR3 length: 16
D gene: TRBD2
CDR3 protein: CASSQGPGGQSYEQYF